This TCR beta chain was captured by sequencing in a study of human T cells and chemical hapten exposure. Study context: DPC 0.01% went on the upper back by patch test, with reading at 6 days. Yields of TCR per sample differed, chiefly owing to small differences in pooled library volume.

Noted time point: patch test 2, 6 weeks after DPC sensitization. Treatment reported: therapeutic diphenylcyclopropenone sensitization with weekly scalp DPC. Sequencing started from total RNA isolated from unfractionated whole blood. The CDR3 contains 15 residues. The germline V and J ends were trimmed by 5 bases and 0 bases, with 11 bases remaining between them. Per the germline V gene, CDR1 is SEHNR and CDR2 is FQNEAQ (reference sequence). Original processing methods: Across samples, TCR counts had a median of about 92,000 and ranged from about 23,224 to 690,600. TCRdb passed the RACE reads through MiXCR, listing each CDR3 protein once. These V and J calls originate from TCRdb's pipeline instead of the authors' own analysis. The sample comprises more than 75,000 distinct CDR3 sequences, 9% to 9.5% of which are singletons, and about 2% rests with the top ten.

The receptor's source is a woman between 40 and 55 years old with alopecia areata. Some clones in this sample may be carry-over from other donors' samples. The sample consisted of whole blood, taken in connection with sensitization to the hapten diphenylcyclopropenone (DPC). This chain connects TRBV7-9 to TRBJ2-1, with a tentative D call TRBD2 (5 bases). The CDR3 DNA follows: TGTGCCAGCAGCCCAATGGGGAGCTCCTACAATGAGCAGTTCTTC. It specifies CASSPMGSSYNEQFF.